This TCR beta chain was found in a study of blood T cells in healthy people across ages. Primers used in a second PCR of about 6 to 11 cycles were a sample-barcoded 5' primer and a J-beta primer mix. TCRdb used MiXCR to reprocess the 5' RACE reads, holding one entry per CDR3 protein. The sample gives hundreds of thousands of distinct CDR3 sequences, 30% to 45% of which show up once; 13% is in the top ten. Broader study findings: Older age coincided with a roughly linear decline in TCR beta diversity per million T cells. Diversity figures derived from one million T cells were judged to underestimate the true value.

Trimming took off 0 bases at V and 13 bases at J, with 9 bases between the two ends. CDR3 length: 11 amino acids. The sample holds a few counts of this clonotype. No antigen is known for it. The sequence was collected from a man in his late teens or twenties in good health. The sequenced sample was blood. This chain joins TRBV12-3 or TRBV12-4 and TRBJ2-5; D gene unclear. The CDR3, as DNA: TGTGCCAGCAGTTTAGCTGAGGTGCGGTACTTC. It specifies CASSLAEVRYF.